This TCR beta chain was recovered during a study of T cells in women clearing cervical HPV infection. Sequenced by immunoSEQ multiplex PCR; TCRdb stores in-frame clones only, minus some. In total, the table holds 30,000 to 35,000 clones. Prevalent HPV16 infections were excluded; only incident single HPV16 infections included. This CDR3 spans 16 amino acids. From germline, CDR1 is SGHRS and CDR2 YFSETQ. The V end was cut by 7 bases, the J end by 1 base, with 19 bases between. Worth noting for this clone: The read stops 3 residues short of the end of the CDR3; the missing end is completed from the germline J gene.

Input material: blood buffy coat. This sequence originates from a woman between 18 and 75 years old with a cervical HPV16 infection that either progressed to CIN3+ or cleared (not recorded which). The V gene is TRBV5-1, the J gene TRBJ2-3; no definite D call. CDR3 loop: CASRVRNSRGTDTQYF. CDR3 DNA, as far as it was read: TGCGCCAGCCGTGTCCGAAACTCACGGGGCACAGATACG.